The next 30 T cell receptor beta chains were all read from a single sample in a study of T cells in localized non-small cell lung cancer. The repertoire was sequenced with immunoSEQ multiplex PCR; TCRdb's copy has only in-frame clones and lacks some. The data show over 45,000 clones, around 90% seen once. This material consisted of PBMCs, taken before any cancer treatment. The receptors originated from a female donor with stage II lung adenocarcinoma.

This clone was counted only a few times. The chain carries TRBV7-2 and TRBJ2-1; the match to TRBD1 covers 9 bases. Losses at the gene ends were 6 bases for V and 7 bases for J; bases not matched to a gene: 10. The V gene's germline CDR1 is SGHTA and CDR2 FQGNSA. The CDR3 has 15 residues. In DNA, the CDR3 is TGTGCCAGCAGACTCGGACAGGGGAGAAGGAATGAGCAGTTCTTC. Amino acid sequence: CASRLGQGRRNEQFF.

The chain is built from TRBV30 and TRBJ2-7; no firm D call. Trimming stripped 1 base from V and 2 bases from J, with 9 bases between. The V gene's germline CDR1 is GTSNPN and CDR2 SVGIG (reference sequence). CDR3 length: 13 amino acids. CDR3 loop: CAWSAGSAYEQYF. The CDR3 nucleotides are TGTGCCTGGAGTGCGGGCAGCGCCTACGAGCAGTACTTC.

The gene calls are TRBV7-9 and TRBJ1-1, with D maybe TRBD1 (5 bases). The CDR3 sequence is 12 residues long. Trimming left V 1 base short and J 10 bases short, with 10 bases between. Germline CDR1 SEHNR, CDR2 FQNEAQ (reference sequence). The CDR3 nucleotides are TGTGCCAGCAGCTTAGTGCAGGGAGCAGCTTTCTTT. Its translation is CASSLVQGAAFF.

The chain joins TRBV20-1 to TRBJ1-1; D unclear. Germline lookup yields CDR1 DFQATT and CDR2 SNEGSKA (reference sequence). Trimming left V 5 bases short and J 6 bases short, with 10 bases between. This CDR3 has 11 amino acids. The CDR3 loop is CSAPPRSEAFF. CDR3 in DNA: TGCAGTGCTCCGCCTCGATCTGAAGCTTTCTTT.

This clone has only a few counts. This chain connects TRBV5-1 to TRBJ2-2; 7 bases map to TRBD2. The V and J ends lost 2 bases and 5 bases, in that order; junction bases with no gene match: 3. This CDR3 is 14 amino acids long. CDR1 and CDR2 (germline): SGHRS, YFSETQ. The CDR3 DNA follows: TGCGCCAGCAGCTTCGGGGGGTTAACCGGGGAGCTGTTTTTT. It specifies CASSFGGLTGELFF.

The chain links TRBV9 to TRBJ2-5; D gene unclear. The CDR3 is made up of 16 amino acids. Germline V gene data show CDR1 as SGDLS and CDR2 as YYNGEE. V gave up 3 bases and J gave up 1 base, with 16 bases separating them. CDR3 protein: CASSGGFGQRQETQYF. The CDR3 coding sequence is TGTGCCAGCAGCGGTGGATTCGGGCAGCGCCAAGAGACCCAGTACTTC.

The rearrangement uses TRBV27 and TRBJ1-5, with 9 bases identical to TRBD1. Trimming removed 3 bases from V and 0 bases from J; junction bases left unmatched: 3. This CDR3 is built from 16 residues. Germline CDR1 and CDR2: MNHEY and SMNVEV (reference sequence). The CDR3 region is CASSFTGGLSNQPQHF. The CDR3 DNA reads TGTGCCAGCAGTTTCACAGGGGGCCTTAGCAATCAGCCCCAGCATTTT.

This chain links TRBV18 with TRBJ2-5; TRBD1 matches at 7 bases. The germline gives CDR1 KGHSH, CDR2 LQKENI. This CDR3 is built from 14 residues. V was clipped by 6 bases and J by 2 bases; unmatched bases: 6. This chain's CDR3 is CASSLRQGQETQYF. The CDR3 bases are TGTGCCAGCTCCCTTCGACAGGGTCAAGAGACCCAGTACTTC. Full variable domain (rest looked up from reference TRBV18 and TRBJ2-5): NAGVMQNPRHLVRRRGQEARLRCSPMKGHSHVYWYRQLPEEGLKFMVYLQKENIIDESGMPKERFSAEFPKEGPSILRIQQVVRGDSAAYFCASSLRQGQETQYFGPGTRLLVL.

The chain combines TRBV4-2 with TRBJ2-7; 7 nucleotides match TRBD1. Germline V gene data show CDR1 as LGHNA and CDR2 as YNFKEQ. This CDR3 is 17 amino acids long. Losses at the gene ends were 0 bases for V and 3 bases for J; bases not matched to a gene: 11. CDR3 DNA: TGTGCCAGCAGCCAAGAATTGGAGACAGGGTTTAGCTACGAGCAGTACTTC. Translation gives CASSQELETGFSYEQYF.

The chain recombines TRBV5-6 with TRBJ2-5, with D possibly being TRBD1 (6 bases). V shed 1 base and J shed 5 bases, with 12 bases lying between them. This CDR3 is 14 amino acids long. Germline assignment: CDR1 SGHDT and CDR2 YYEEEE. The CDR3 region is CASSLPGTSETQYF. Written as DNA, the CDR3 is TGTGCCAGCAGCTTGCCTGGGACATCTGAGACCCAGTACTTC.

The chain carries TRBV29-1 and TRBJ1-2, with D possibly being TRBD1 (5 bases). The germline gives CDR1 SQVTM, CDR2 ANQGSEA. The CDR3 contains 13 residues. V lost 3 bases to trimming and J lost 3 bases, with 11 bases between them. CDR3 protein: CSVDRALDYGYTF. The CDR3 coding sequence is TGCAGCGTTGACAGGGCCCTGGACTATGGCTACACCTTC.

The chain joins TRBV2 to TRBJ2-3; TRBD2 might be the D (5 bases). This CDR3 region has 13 residues. In germline, CDR1 is SNHLY, CDR2 FYNNEI. Trimming shortened V by 4 bases and J by 3 bases, and 8 bases separated the two germline ends. The DNA of the CDR3 is TGTGCCAGCAGTGGGGAGCTAACAGATACGCAGTATTTT. Amino acids: CASSGELTDTQYF.

This clone turned up a few times. The V gene is TRBV5-4, the J gene TRBJ1-6, with 9 bases identical to TRBD1. This CDR3 region has 15 residues. Trimming took 4 bases from V and 10 from J; bases not matched to a gene: 9. Germline CDR1 reads SGHNT; CDR2 reads YYREEE (reference sequence). The chain's CDR3 is CASSPTPGQGSPLHF. CDR3 bases: TGTGCCAGCAGCCCCACCCCGGGACAGGGCTCACCCCTCCACTTT. Complete variable domain (other parts from reference TRBV5-4 and TRBJ1-6): ETGVTQSPTHLIKTRGQQVTLRCSSQSGHNTVSWYQQALGQGPQFIFQYYREEENGRGNFPPRFSGLQFPNYSSELNVNALELDDSALYLCASSPTPGQGSPLHFGNGTRLTVT.

The chain uses TRBV18 and TRBJ2-3; D might be TRBD1 (6 bases). The V and J ends lost 0 bases and 1 base respectively, with 8 bases between them. The CDR3 extends over 15 amino acids. Germline CDR1 reads KGHSH; CDR2 reads LQKENI. The CDR3 loop reads CASSPPTGGTDTQYF. CDR3 nucleotides: TGTGCCAGCTCACCACCGACAGGAGGCACAGATACGCAGTATTTT.

The genes are TRBV12-5 and TRBJ1-1, with D tentatively TRBD1 (5 bases). The germline V gene has CDR1 LGHNT and CDR2 FRNRAP. The CDR3 is 14 amino acids. Trimming took 2 bases from V and 4 from J, leaving 11 bases between them. The CDR3: CASGLNPGGTEAFF. The CDR3, as DNA: TGTGCTAGTGGTTTGAATCCCGGGGGCACTGAAGCTTTCTTT.

Comments on this clone: The same CDR3 arises from other DNA sequences in this sample as well. This sequence joins TRBV5-1 and TRBJ1-2; weak D call: TRBD1 (5 bases). This CDR3 is built from 12 residues. Trimming stripped 0 bases from V and 6 bases from J, with 6 bases between. Germline V gene lookup returns CDR1 SGHRS and CDR2 YFSETQ. This CDR3 is CASSLEGDGYTF. The CDR3, as DNA: TGCGCCAGCAGCTTGGAAGGGGATGGCTACACCTTC. The full variable domain, with the rest looked up from reference TRBV5-1 and TRBJ1-2, is KAGVTQTPRYLIKTRGQQVTLSCSPISGHRSVSWYQQTPGQGLQFLFEYFSETQRNKGNFPGRFSGRQFSNSRSEMNVSTLELGDSALYLCASSLEGDGYTFGSGTRLTVV.

The chain couples TRBV2 to TRBJ1-2; D not resolved. The CDR3 is made up of 13 amino acids. Germline loops: CDR1 SNHLY, CDR2 FYNNEI. The ends were cut back, 7 bases at V and 8 bases at J, with 17 bases in the middle. This CDR3 is CASIEGGPGGYTF. The CDR3 region has the DNA TGTGCCAGCATCGAGGGAGGTCCGGGCGGCTACACCTTC.

A remark on this clone: A read error may account for a junction end that differs from germline. Other DNA sequences from this sample encode an identical CDR3 as well. The V and J genes are TRBV25-1 and TRBJ1-1, with D hard to call. Germline CDR1 is MGHDK and CDR2 is SYGVNS. The CDR3 totals 14 residues. CDR3 protein: CASSELRGLPEAFF. The CDR3 DNA follows: TGTGCCAGCAGTGAACTTCGTGGTCTCCCTGAAGCCTTCTTT.

The chain couples TRBV27 to TRBJ1-6; D is possibly TRBD1 (5 bases). V lost 5 bases and J lost 7, with 15 bases in between. Germline CDR1 MNHEY, CDR2 SMNVEV (reference sequence). This CDR3 region has 15 residues. Written as DNA, the CDR3 is TGTGCCAGCAGTAGGGACGGGCTCCGGAATTCACCCCTCCACTTT. This codes for CASSRDGLRNSPLHF.

The chain couples TRBV13 to TRBJ1-5; D call uncertain. Germline loops: CDR1 PRHDT, CDR2 FYEKMQ (reference sequence). CDR3 length: 12 residues. V dropped 4 bases and J dropped 2 bases, with 3 bases sitting between them. This CDR3 is CASSSRNQPQHF. CDR3 in DNA: TGTGCCAGCAGCTCACGCAATCAGCCCCAGCATTTT.

The rearrangement uses TRBV27 and TRBJ1-2; TRBD1 matches 7 bases. Germline CDR1 MNHEY, CDR2 SMNVEV (reference sequence). CDR3 length equals 12 residues. With V trimmed by 7 bases and J by 7 bases, 6 bases remained unmatched. For the CDR3, the DNA is TGTGCCAGCACTGACAGGGCGAGTGGCTACACCTTC. Encoded protein: CASTDRASGYTF.

The CDR3 sequence is CASSLKMVGRWDSPLHF. The CDR3 nucleotides are TGTGCCAGCAGCCTCAAAATGGTGGGGCGCTGGGATTCACCCCTCCACTTT. V gene TRBV27 combines with J gene TRBJ1-6; the D gene is possibly TRBD1 (5 bases). Trimming pared 6 bases from V and 8 bases from J, leaving 23 bases between. This CDR3 is 17 amino acids long. Germline CDR1 and CDR2: MNHEY and SMNVEV (reference sequence).

This clone was seen a handful of times. V usage is TRBV19 and J usage is TRBJ1-5, with D perhaps matching TRBD1 (6 bases). This CDR3 contains 14 residues. The germline gives CDR1 LNHDA, CDR2 SQIVND (reference sequence). The germline V and J ends were trimmed by 6 bases and 3 bases, with 12 bases remaining between them. The CDR3 loop reads CASRRTEYNQPQHF. CDR3 DNA sequence: TGTGCCAGTAGGAGGACAGAATACAATCAGCCCCAGCATTTT.

The rearrangement joins TRBV11-2 to TRBJ1-1; D is uncertain. There are 13 residues in the CDR3. V was clipped by 6 bases and J by 3 bases, with 11 bases between them. Germline assignment: CDR1 SGHAT and CDR2 FQNNGV. CDR3 DNA: TGTGCCAGCAGTAGAAGGGAGGACACTGAAGCTTTCTTT. This codes for CASSRREDTEAFF.

The chain uses TRBV5-4 and TRBJ1-2; D remains ambiguous. Trimming pared 2 bases from V and 1 base from J, leaving 9 bases between. The CDR3 has 14 residues. Germline lookup yields CDR1 SGHNT and CDR2 YYREEE (reference sequence). CDR3: CASSFKDGNYGYTF. Here the CDR3 DNA reads TGTGCCAGCAGCTTTAAGGATGGTAACTATGGCTACACCTTC. The whole variable domain, remainder taken from reference TRBV5-4 and TRBJ1-2, is ETGVTQSPTHLIKTRGQQVTLRCSSQSGHNTVSWYQQALGQGPQFIFQYYREEENGRGNFPPRFSGLQFPNYSSELNVNALELDDSALYLCASSFKDGNYGYTFGSGTRLTVV.

The chain employs TRBV11-2 and TRBJ1-1; 8 bases line up with TRBD1. J lost 5 bases, V lost 5 bases, and 7 bases had no gene match. The germline gives CDR1 SGHAT, CDR2 FQNNGV. This CDR3 comprises 14 residues. This CDR3 reads CASSGTRGPTEAFF. In DNA form, the CDR3 reads TGTGCCAGCAGCGGAACCAGGGGGCCAACTGAAGCTTTCTTT.

CDR3 nucleotide sequence: TGTGCCAGCTCACCTTCGGGACGGCCCATGAACACTGAAGCTTTCTTT. It yields the protein CASSPSGRPMNTEAFF. The chain links TRBV18 to TRBJ1-1; D possibly corresponds to TRBD1 (5 bases). This CDR3 spans 16 amino acids. Germline V gene lookup returns CDR1 KGHSH and CDR2 LQKENI. The V gene lost 3 bases and the J gene lost 0 bases, with 14 bases spanning the gap. Combining the CDR3 with reference TRBV18 and TRBJ1-1 gives the whole variable domain NAGVMQNPRHLVRRRGQEARLRCSPMKGHSHVYWYRQLPEEGLKFMVYLQKENIIDESGMPKERFSAEFPKEGPSILRIQQVVRGDSAAYFCASSPSGRPMNTEAFFGQGTRLTVV.

The chain couples TRBV4-1 to TRBJ1-5; no clear D. Germline V gene sequence: CDR1 MGHRA, CDR2 YSYEKL. The germline V and J ends were trimmed by 1 base and 6 bases, with 19 bases remaining between them. The CDR3 spans 17 residues. DNA for the CDR3: TGCGCCAGCAGCCAAGTGGGAGGAAGGGCCCGGGGTCAGCCCCAGCATTTT. Translating it yields CASSQVGGRARGQPQHF.

J is TRBJ2-5 and V is TRBV5-4; D gene uncertain. The ends were cut back, 3 bases at V and 5 bases at J, with 8 bases in the middle. The CDR3 runs to 12 residues. Germline loops: CDR1 SGHNT, CDR2 YYREEE (reference sequence). The CDR3: CASSWDQETQYF. The CDR3 nucleotides read TGTGCCAGCAGCTGGGATCAGGAGACCCAGTACTTC.

V and J are TRBV11-1 and TRBJ1-2, with TRBD1 matching 10 bases. This CDR3 contains 13 residues. Germline V gives CDR1 SGHAT, CDR2 FQDESV (reference sequence). J was trimmed by 7 bases and V by 6 bases; bases with no gene match: 5. CDR3 sequence (DNA): TGTGCCAGCAGTCCTGACAGGGGGCCTGGCTACACCTTC. Translation gives CASSPDRGPGYTF.